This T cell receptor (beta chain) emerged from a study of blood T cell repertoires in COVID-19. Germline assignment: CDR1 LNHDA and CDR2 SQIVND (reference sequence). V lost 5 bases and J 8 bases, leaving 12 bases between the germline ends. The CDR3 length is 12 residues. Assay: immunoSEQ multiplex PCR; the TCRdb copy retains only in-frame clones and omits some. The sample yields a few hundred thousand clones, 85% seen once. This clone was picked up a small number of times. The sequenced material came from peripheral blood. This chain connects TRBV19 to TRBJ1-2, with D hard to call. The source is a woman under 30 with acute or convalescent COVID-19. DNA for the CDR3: TGTGCCAGTAGTTTTAGTAGAAGCGGCTACACCTTC. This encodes CASSFSRSGYTF. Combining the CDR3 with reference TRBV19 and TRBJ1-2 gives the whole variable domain DGGITQSPKYLFRKEGQNVTLSCEQNLNHDAMYWYRQDPGQGLRLIYYSQIVNDFQKGDIAEGYSVSREKKESFPLTVTSAQKNPTAFYLCASSFSRSGYTFGSGTRLTVV.